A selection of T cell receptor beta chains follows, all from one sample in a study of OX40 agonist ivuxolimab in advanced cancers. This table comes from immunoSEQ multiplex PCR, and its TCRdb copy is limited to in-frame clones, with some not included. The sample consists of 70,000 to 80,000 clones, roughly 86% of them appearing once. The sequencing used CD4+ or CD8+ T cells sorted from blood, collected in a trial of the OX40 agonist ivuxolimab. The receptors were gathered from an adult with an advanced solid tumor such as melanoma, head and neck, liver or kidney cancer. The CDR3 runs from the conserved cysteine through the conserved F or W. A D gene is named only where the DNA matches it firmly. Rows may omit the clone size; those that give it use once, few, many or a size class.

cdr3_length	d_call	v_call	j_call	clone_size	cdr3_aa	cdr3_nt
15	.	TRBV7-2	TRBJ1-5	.	CASSLALGGNQPQHF	TGTGCCAGCAGCTTAGCTTTGGGTGGCAATCAGCCCCAGCATTTT
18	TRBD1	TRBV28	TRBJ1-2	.	CASTVLLPGQGAQNGYTF	TGTGCCAGCACCGTCCTACTTCCGGGACAGGGGGCGCAGAATGGCTACACCTTC
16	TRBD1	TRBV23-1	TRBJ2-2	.	CASSLLQGPNTGELFF	TGCGCCAGCAGTCTACTACAGGGGCCGAACACCGGGGAGCTGTTTTTT
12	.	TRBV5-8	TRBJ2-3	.	CASSSRQGTQYF	TGTGCCAGCAGCTCGCGTCAGGGGACGCAGTATTTT
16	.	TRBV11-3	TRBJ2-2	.	CASSSSWSPGTGELFF	TGTGCCAGCAGCTCGAGCTGGTCCCCCGGGACCGGGGAGCTGTTTTTT
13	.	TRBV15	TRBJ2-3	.	CATRASGTDTQYF	TGTGCCACCAGAGCCTCGGGCACAGATACGCAGTATTTT
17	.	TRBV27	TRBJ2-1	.	CASSLQLGPLSYNEQFF	TGTGCCAGCAGTTTACAACTTGGCCCTCTCTCCTACAATGAGCAGTTCTTC
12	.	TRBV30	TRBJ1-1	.	CAWSQWITEAFF	TGTGCCTGGAGTCAATGGATAACTGAAGCTTTCTTT
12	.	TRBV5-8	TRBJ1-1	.	CASSLPYTEAFF	TGTGCCAGCAGCTTGCCGTACACTGAAGCTTTCTTT
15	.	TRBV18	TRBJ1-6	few	CASSLSPPENSPLHF	TGTGCCAGCTCACTTAGTCCGCCAGAAAATTCACCCCTCCACTTT
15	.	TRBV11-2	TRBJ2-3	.	CASSLDPRPTDTQYF	TGTGCCAGCAGCTTAGATCCAAGGCCCACAGATACGCAGTATTTT
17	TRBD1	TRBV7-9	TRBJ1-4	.	CASSQDRGSATNEKLFF	TGTGCCAGCAGCCAGGACAGGGGGTCTGCAACTAATGAAAAACTGTTTTTT
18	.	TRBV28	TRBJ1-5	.	CASSLPGNTVASNQPQHF	TGTGCCAGCAGTTTACCAGGAAACACCGTGGCGAGCAATCAGCCCCAGCATTTT
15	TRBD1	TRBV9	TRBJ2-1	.	CASSATGSSYNEQFF	TGTGCCAGCAGCGCGACAGGGTCCTCCTACAATGAGCAGTTCTTC
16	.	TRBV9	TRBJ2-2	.	CASSPPRGFNTGELFF	TGTGCCAGCAGCCCCCCTCGGGGGTTCAACACCGGGGAGCTGTTTTTT
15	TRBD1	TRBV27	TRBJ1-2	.	CASSALGQGAYGYTF	TGTGCCAGCAGTGCGCTTGGACAGGGGGCCTATGGCTACACCTTC
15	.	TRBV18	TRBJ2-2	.	CASSRRREWDGELFF	TGTGCTAGCTCCCGCCGCCGGGAGTGGGACGGGGAGCTGTTTTTT
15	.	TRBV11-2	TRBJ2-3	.	CASSLEGQYTDTQYF	TGTGCCAGCAGCTTAGAAGGACAGTACACAGATACGCAGTATTTT
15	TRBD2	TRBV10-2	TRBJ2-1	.	CASISGGGRGNEQFF	TGCGCCAGCATCTCAGGTGGCGGGAGGGGAAATGAGCAGTTCTTC
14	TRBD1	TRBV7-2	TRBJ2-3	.	CASSADRAADTQYF	TGTGCCAGCAGCGCCGACAGGGCGGCAGATACGCAGTATTTT